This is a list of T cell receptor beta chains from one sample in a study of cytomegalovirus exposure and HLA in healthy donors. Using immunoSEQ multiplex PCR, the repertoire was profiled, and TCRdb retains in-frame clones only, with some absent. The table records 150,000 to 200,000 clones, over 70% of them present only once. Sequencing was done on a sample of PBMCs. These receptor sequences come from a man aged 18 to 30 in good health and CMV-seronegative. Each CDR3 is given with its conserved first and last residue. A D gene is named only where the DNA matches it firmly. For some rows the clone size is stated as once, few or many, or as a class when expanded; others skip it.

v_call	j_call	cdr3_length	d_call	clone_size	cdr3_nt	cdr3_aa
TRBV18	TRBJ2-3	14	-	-	TGTGCCAGCTCACCGGACTCCTCCACAGATACGCAGTATTTT	CASSPDSSTDTQYF
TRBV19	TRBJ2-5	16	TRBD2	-	TGTGCCAGTAGTCTCACTAGCGGGGGTGGGCAAGAGACCCAGTACTTC	CASSLTSGGGQETQYF
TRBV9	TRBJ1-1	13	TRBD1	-	TGTGCCAGCAGCGCGTGGACAGGGAGGAGAGCTTTCTTT	CASSAWTGRRAFF
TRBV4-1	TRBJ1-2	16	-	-	TGCGCCAGCAGCCAAGATCTAGGCAGTTCTAACTATGGCTACACCTTC	CASSQDLGSSNYGYTF
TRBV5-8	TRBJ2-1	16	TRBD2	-	TGTGCCAGCAGCTTCGGAGGACTAGCGGGGGCTACTGAGCAGTTCTTC	CASSFGGLAGATEQFF
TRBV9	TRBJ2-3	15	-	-	TGTGCCAGCAGCGTGAGGGCGGGTAGCACAGATACGCAGTATTTT	CASSVRAGSTDTQYF
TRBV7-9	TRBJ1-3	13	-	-	TGTGCCAGCATCCCCGCGGGGGGAAACACCATATATTTT	CASIPAGGNTIYF
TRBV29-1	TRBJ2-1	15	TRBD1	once	TGCAGCGTTACCGGGACAGGGGCCCCTCATGGTGAGCAGTTCTTC	CSVTGTGAPHGEQFF
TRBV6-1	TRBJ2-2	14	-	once	TGTGCCAGCAGTGGCGACAGTATCACCGGGGAGCTGTTTTTT	CASSGDSITGELFF
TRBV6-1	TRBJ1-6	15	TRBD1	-	TGTGCCAGCTACCTATGGGACAGCCTTAATTCACCCCTCCACTTT	CASYLWDSLNSPLHF
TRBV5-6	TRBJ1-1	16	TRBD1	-	TGTGCCAGCAGCTTAATCGGGACAGGGGGCATTCCCGAAGCTTTCTTT	CASSLIGTGGIPEAFF
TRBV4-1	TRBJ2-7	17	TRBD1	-	TGCGCCAGCAGCCAAAGATCGGCGCGGGACAGGGGACAGGAGCAGTACTTC	CASSQRSARDRGQEQYF
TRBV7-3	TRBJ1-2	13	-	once	TGTGCCAGCAGCGCGGACAGTAACTATGGCTACACCTTC	CASSADSNYGYTF
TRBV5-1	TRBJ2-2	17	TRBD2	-	TGCGCCAGCAGGATCGTTAGCGGGGTCCTCAACACCGGGGAGCTGTTTTTT	CASRIVSGVLNTGELFF
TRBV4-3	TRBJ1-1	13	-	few	TGCGCCAGCAGCCAAGACAGGGACACTGAAGCTTTCTTT	CASSQDRDTEAFF
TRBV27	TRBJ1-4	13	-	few	TGTGCCAGCAGTCTCTTGGACAGACCAAAACTGTTTTTT	CASSLLDRPKLFF
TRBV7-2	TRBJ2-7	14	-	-	TGTGCCAGCAGCTTAGCCACAGGTTTCGGCGAGCAGTACTTC	CASSLATGFGEQYF